This entry features one T cell receptor beta chain sequence. Its specificity is unknown. Regarding donors, all were healthy bone marrow donors. Deletions cut 4 bases from V and 4 bases from J, with 25 bases between. The germline CDR1 and CDR2 sequences are MDHEN and SYDVKM. This CDR3 comprises 18 residues. The PCR ran on 60 Vbeta and 13 Jbeta primers. The protocol was immunoSEQ multiplex PCR, while the TCRdb copy is restricted to in-frame clones and leaves out a portion. Of some 130,000 clones listed, roughly 80% are singletons. The data were obtained in a study of cytomegalovirus exposure and HLA in healthy donors. Study-level points and caveats: An analysis was carried out at a later point. It showed that HLA-associated TCR beta chains were more clonally expanded than equally common non-associated chains. Indistinguishability led to the exclusion of some V segments, TRBV6-2 and TRBV6-3 included.

The receptor's source is a male donor in good health and CMV-seronegative. The chain is built from TRBV28 and TRBJ1-1; a possible D gene is TRBD1 (5 bases). The sequenced sample consisted of PBMCs. The CDR3 sequence is CASSSPPGRPGGSTEAFF. CDR3 DNA sequence: TGTGCCAGCAGTTCCCCCCCCGGCAGGCCTGGGGGGAGCACTGAAGCTTTCTTT.